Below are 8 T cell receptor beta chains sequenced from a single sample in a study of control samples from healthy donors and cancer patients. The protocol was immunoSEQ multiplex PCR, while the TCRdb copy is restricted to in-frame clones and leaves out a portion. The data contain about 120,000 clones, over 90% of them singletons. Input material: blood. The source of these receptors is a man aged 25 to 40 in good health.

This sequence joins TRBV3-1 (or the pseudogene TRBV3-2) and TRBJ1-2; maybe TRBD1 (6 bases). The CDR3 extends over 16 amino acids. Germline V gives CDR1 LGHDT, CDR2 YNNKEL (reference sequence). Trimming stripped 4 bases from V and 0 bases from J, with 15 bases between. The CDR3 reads CASSRMGGDTNYGYTF. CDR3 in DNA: TGTGCCAGCAGCCGCATGGGGGGGGACACTAACTATGGCTACACCTTC.

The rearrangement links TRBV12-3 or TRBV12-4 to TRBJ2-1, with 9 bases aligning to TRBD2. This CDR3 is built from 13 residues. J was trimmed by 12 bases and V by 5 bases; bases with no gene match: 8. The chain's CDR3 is CASSPSSGVGQFF. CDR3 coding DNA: TGTGCCAGCAGTCCCTCTAGCGGGGTTGGGCAGTTCTTC.

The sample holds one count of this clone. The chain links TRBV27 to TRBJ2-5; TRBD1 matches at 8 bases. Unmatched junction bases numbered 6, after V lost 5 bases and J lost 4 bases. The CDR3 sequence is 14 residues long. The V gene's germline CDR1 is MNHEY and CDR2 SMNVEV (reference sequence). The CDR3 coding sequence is TGTGCCAGCAGTCTAGGACAGGGCCGAGAGACCCAGTACTTC. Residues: CASSLGQGRETQYF.

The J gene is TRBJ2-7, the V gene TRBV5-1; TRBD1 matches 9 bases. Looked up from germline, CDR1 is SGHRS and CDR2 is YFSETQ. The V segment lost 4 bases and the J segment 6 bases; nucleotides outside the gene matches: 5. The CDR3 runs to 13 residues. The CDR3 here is CASSISTGGEQYF. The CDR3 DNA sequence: TGCGCCAGCAGCATCTCGACAGGGGGCGAGCAGTACTTC. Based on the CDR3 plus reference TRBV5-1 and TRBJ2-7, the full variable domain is KAGVTQTPRYLIKTRGQQVTLSCSPISGHRSVSWYQQTPGQGLQFLFEYFSETQRNKGNFPGRFSGRQFSNSRSEMNVSTLELGDSALYLCASSISTGGEQYFGPGTRLTVT.

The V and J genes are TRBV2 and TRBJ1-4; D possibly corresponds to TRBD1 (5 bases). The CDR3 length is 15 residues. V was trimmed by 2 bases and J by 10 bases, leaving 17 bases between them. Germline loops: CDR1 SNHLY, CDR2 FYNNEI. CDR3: CASSEFRQGTGKLFF. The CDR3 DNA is TGTGCCAGCAGTGAATTTCGGCAGGGTACTGGAAAACTGTTTTTT.

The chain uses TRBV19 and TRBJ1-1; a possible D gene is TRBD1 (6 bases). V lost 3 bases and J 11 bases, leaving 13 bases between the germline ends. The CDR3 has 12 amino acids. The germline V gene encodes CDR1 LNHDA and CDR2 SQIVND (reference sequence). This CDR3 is CASSIMSGAAFF. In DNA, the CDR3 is TGTGCCAGTAGTATCATGTCGGGGGCGGCTTTCTTT.

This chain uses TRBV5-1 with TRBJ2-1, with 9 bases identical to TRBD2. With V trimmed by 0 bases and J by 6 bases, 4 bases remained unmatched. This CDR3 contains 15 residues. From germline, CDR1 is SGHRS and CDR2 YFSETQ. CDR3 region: CASSLGRGGPNEQFF. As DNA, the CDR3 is TGCGCCAGCAGCTTGGGGCGGGGGGGCCCCAATGAGCAGTTCTTC.

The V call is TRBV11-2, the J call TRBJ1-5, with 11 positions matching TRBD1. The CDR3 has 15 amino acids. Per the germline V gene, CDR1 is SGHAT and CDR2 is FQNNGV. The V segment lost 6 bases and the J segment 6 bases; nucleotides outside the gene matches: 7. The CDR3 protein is CASSQSDRGRQPQHF. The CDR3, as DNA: TGTGCCAGCAGTCAATCGGACAGGGGGCGTCAGCCCCAGCATTTT.